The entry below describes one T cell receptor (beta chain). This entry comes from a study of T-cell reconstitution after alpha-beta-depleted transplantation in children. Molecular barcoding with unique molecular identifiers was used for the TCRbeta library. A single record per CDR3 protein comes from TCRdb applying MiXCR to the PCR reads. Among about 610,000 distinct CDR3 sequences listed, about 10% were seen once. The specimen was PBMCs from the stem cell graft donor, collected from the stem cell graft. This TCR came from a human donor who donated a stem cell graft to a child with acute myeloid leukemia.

CDR3 DNA sequence: TGCAGTGCTAGAGCGAGCCCTAGCGGGAGGCGCGGCGCAGATACGCAGTATTTT. Its translation is CSARASPSGRRGADTQYF. The chain uses TRBV20-1 and TRBJ2-3, with 11 bases fitting TRBD2. This CDR3 is 18 amino acids long. Per germline, CDR1 DFQATT and CDR2 SNEGSKA (reference sequence). Germline trimming cut 1 base from V and 4 bases from J; bases unmatched to any gene: 13.